The rows below give T cell receptor beta chains drawn from one sample of a study of cytomegalovirus exposure and HLA in healthy donors. The data were produced by immunoSEQ multiplex PCR, yet TCRdb's version contains in-frame clones alone and is incomplete. Of about 180,000 clones detected, around 79% appear once; the ten largest clones hold under 0.6%. Input material: PBMCs. These receptors all stem from a woman in her forties or fifties in good health and CMV-seronegative. CDR3s include the opening cysteine and the closing phenylalanine or tryptophan. The D gene is left open where the match is weak. Not all rows give a size; the values are once, few, many and, for expanded clones, a class.

clone_size d_call j_call v_call cdr3_length cdr3_nt cdr3_aa
- TRBD1 TRBJ2-7 TRBV19 14 TGTGCCAGTAGTCCCGGGACAGGGTACGACGAGCAGTACTTC CASSPGTGYDEQYF
- TRBD2 TRBJ2-2 TRBV30 18 TGTGCCTGGAGTGTACTCCGCACTAGCGGGGTTAACACCGGGGAGCTGTTTTTT CAWSVLRTSGVNTGELFF
few TRBD1 TRBJ1-5 TRBV6-5 15 TGTGCCAGCAGGAGCACAGGGGCCTTAAATCAGCCCCAGCATTTT CASRSTGALNQPQHF
- TRBD2 TRBJ2-7 TRBV6-5 15 TGTGCCAGCAGACCCACGGGGGGGATTATCTACGAGCAGTACTTC CASRPTGGIIYEQYF
- TRBD1 TRBJ2-7 TRBV6-5 15 TGTGCCAGCAGTCAAGGGACAGGGGGAATGGCCGAGCAGTACTTC CASSQGTGGMAEQYF
once - TRBJ1-5 TRBV7-9 16 TGTGCCAGCAGCACATGGACAGACGATAGCAATCAGCCCCAGCATTTT CASSTWTDDSNQPQHF
once TRBD2 TRBJ2-1 TRBV27 17 TGTGCCAGCCGGCCGGGACTAGCGGGAGTAACCTACAATGAGCAGTTCTTC CASRPGLAGVTYNEQFF
- - TRBJ2-7 TRBV28 13 TGTGCCAGCAGTTTGACACACACGGTTGAGCAGTACTTC CASSLTHTVEQYF
- - TRBJ1-3 TRBV19 13 TGTGCCAGTAGTATCAGCTCTGGAAACACCATATATTTT CASSISSGNTIYF
few TRBD1 TRBJ2-5 TRBV19 14 TGTGCCACCATGCGGACAGGGGGGGAAGAGACCCAGTACTTC CATMRTGGEETQYF
once - TRBJ1-5 TRBV7-9 15 TGTTCCAGCAGCTTAGGCAGGGATAGCAATCAGCCCCAGCATTTT CSSSLGRDSNQPQHF
- TRBD2 TRBJ2-4 TRBV6-4 21 TGTGCCAGCAGTGACCCTGGAAAGGGACTAGCGGGAGCGGGGGGCAAAAACAGTCAGTACTTC CASSDPGKGLAGAGGKNSQYF
- - TRBJ2-7 TRBV9 15 TGTGCCAGCAGCGCACGACAGGGCGGGGTCGGAGAGCAGTACTTC CASSARQGGVGEQYF
- - TRBJ1-1 TRBV27 13 TGTGCCAGCAGTTTATCGATTCACCGAGAGGCTTTCTTT CASSLSIHREAFF